One and the same sample provided the 28 T cell receptor beta chains below, sequenced in a study of blood T cell repertoires in COVID-19. Assay used: immunoSEQ multiplex PCR; TCRdb lists only in-frame clones, some missing. The sample holds 150,000 to 200,000 clones; 85% to 90% are singletons and the top ten take about 4.2%. The source material was peripheral blood. These receptors came from a human donor in a cohort sampled during active COVID-19.

This chain links TRBV28 with TRBJ2-7, with 11 positions matching TRBD2. The trim removed 5 bases at V and 1 base at J, leaving 4 bases unmatched. CDR1 and CDR2 from the germline V gene are MDHEN and SYDVKM. The CDR3 runs 15 residues. CDR3 DNA: TGTGCCAGCAGTCCGACTAGCGGGATTTCCTACGAGCAGTACTTC. As protein: CASSPTSGISYEQYF.

The chain employs TRBV6-5 and TRBJ2-3, with D tentatively TRBD1 (5 bases). Germline assignment: CDR1 MNHEY and CDR2 SVGAGI. The CDR3 length is 11 residues. V was clipped by 7 bases and J by 3 bases, with 5 bases between them. CDR3 amino acids: CASKGTDTQYF. For the CDR3, the DNA is TGTGCCAGCAAGGGGACAGATACGCAGTATTTT.

V gene TRBV28 combines with J gene TRBJ2-7; D call uncertain. The CDR3 contains 11 residues. Germline CDR1 and CDR2: MDHEN and SYDVKM. Trimming stripped 3 bases from V and 4 bases from J, with 4 bases between. CDR3 sequence (DNA): TGTGCCAGCAGTTTCAGGTACGAGCAGTACTTC. Translated, it gives CASSFRYEQYF.

The rearrangement joins TRBV5-1 to TRBJ2-7; 9 bases agree with TRBD2. The CDR3 extends over 15 amino acids. J gave up 0 bases and V 4 bases, and 5 bases lay outside the gene matches. Germline V gene sequence: CDR1 SGHRS, CDR2 YFSETQ. CDR3 DNA sequence: TGCGCCAGCAGCCCCCTAGCGGGGAGCTCCTACGAGCAGTACTTC. The encoded protein is CASSPLAGSSYEQYF.

This clone was counted only a few times. The chain links TRBV5-1 to TRBJ1-1, with a weak D call TRBD1 (5 bases). CDR3 size: 15 residues. Germline lookup yields CDR1 SGHRS and CDR2 YFSETQ. Between the trimmed V and J ends, which lost 0 bases and 6 bases, there was a span of 15 bases. This chain's CDR3 is CASSLGGLGPPEAFF. The CDR3 DNA reads TGCGCCAGCAGCTTGGGGGGACTGGGTCCCCCTGAAGCTTTCTTT.

This chain joins TRBV6-5 and TRBJ2-3, with 12 positions matching TRBD2. V shed 6 bases, J shed 6 bases, and the junction held 7 bases outside the gene matches. This CDR3 is built from 15 residues. Germline V gene sequence: CDR1 MNHEY, CDR2 SVGAGI. This CDR3 reads CASSFLAGGRDTQYF. DNA for the CDR3: TGTGCCAGCAGCTTTCTAGCGGGGGGGCGCGATACGCAGTATTTT.

The genes are TRBV19 and TRBJ1-1; TRBD1 agrees at 7 bases. The V and J ends lost 6 bases and 1 base, in that order; junction bases with no gene match: 5. Germline V gene sequence: CDR1 LNHDA, CDR2 SQIVND (reference sequence). This CDR3 region has 14 residues. The CDR3 region has the DNA TGTGCCAGTAGGCCGACAGGGACGAACACTGAAGCTTTCTTT. Translation: CASRPTGTNTEAFF.

The chain carries TRBV11-2 and TRBJ2-1; D is unclear. CDR3 size: 15 residues. Germline V gives CDR1 SGHAT, CDR2 FQNNGV. Trimming took 5 bases from V and 2 from J, leaving 13 bases between them. CDR3 bases: TGTGCCAGCAGCCATTCGACTGGAGCCTACAATGAGCAGTTCTTC. It specifies CASSHSTGAYNEQFF.

The V gene is TRBV10-2, the J gene TRBJ2-7, with D possibly TRBD1 on 5 matching bases. The V gene's germline CDR1 is WSHSY and CDR2 SAAADI. The CDR3 sequence is 10 residues long. Trimming stripped 7 bases from V and 7 bases from J, with 8 bases between. The CDR3 coding sequence is TGCGCCAGCATGGGGCGGGAGCAGTACTTC. It translates to CASMGREQYF.

In nucleotides, the CDR3 is TGTGCCAGTAGCCGCCGGGACAGGGGCTCTAGGGGTGGCTACACCTTC. This translates into CASSRRDRGSRGGYTF. This sequence joins TRBV19 and TRBJ1-2, with 10 bases that match TRBD1. The V gene's germline CDR1 is LNHDA and CDR2 SQIVND (reference sequence). The CDR3 contains 16 residues. J was trimmed by 7 bases and V by 6 bases; bases with no gene match: 14. The full variable domain, rest sourced from reference TRBV19 and TRBJ1-2, is DGGITQSPKYLFRKEGQNVTLSCEQNLNHDAMYWYRQDPGQGLRLIYYSQIVNDFQKGDIAEGYSVSREKKESFPLTVTSAQKNPTAFYLCASSRRDRGSRGGYTFGSGTRLTVV.

The chain combines TRBV18 with TRBJ1-1; no clear D gene. CDR1 and CDR2 from the germline V gene are KGHSH and LQKENI. Trimming stripped 5 bases from V and 1 base from J, with 8 bases between. The CDR3 totals 13 residues. CDR3 sequence: CASSTPGNTEAFF. The CDR3 nucleotides are TGTGCCAGCTCAACCCCAGGGAACACTGAAGCTTTCTTT.

This chain uses TRBV11-2 with TRBJ1-1, with D maybe TRBD1 (5 bases). The CDR3 spans 13 residues. The V end was cut by 0 bases, the J end by 10 bases, with 12 bases between. The germline V gene has CDR1 SGHAT and CDR2 FQNNGV. The CDR3 sequence: CASSLDRGLGAFF. The CDR3 DNA reads as TGTGCCAGCAGCTTAGATAGGGGCCTAGGAGCTTTCTTT.

This clone was counted a few times. The chain couples TRBV19 to TRBJ1-5; 7 nucleotides align to TRBD1. Per germline, CDR1 LNHDA and CDR2 SQIVND (reference sequence). After removal of 8 bases from V and 7 bases from J, the junction contained 11 bases not matched to a gene. This CDR3 spans 14 amino acids. In DNA form, the CDR3 reads TGTGCCAGTCGGAGGACAGGCGGCTTCCAGCCCCAGCATTTT. Translating it yields CASRRTGGFQPQHF.

The CDR3 DNA reads TGTGCCAGCAGCTTAGGCGCAGGGGACAATGAGCAGTTCTTC. It encodes CASSLGAGDNEQFF. This rearrangement joins TRBV7-6 to TRBJ2-1, with D maybe TRBD1 (6 bases). V gave up 1 base and J gave up 5 bases, with 9 bases separating them. There are 14 residues in the CDR3. Looked up from germline, CDR1 is SGHVS and CDR2 is FNYEAQ.

The V and J genes are TRBV7-2 and TRBJ2-3; 10 bases map to TRBD2. V shed 2 bases, J shed 1 base, and the junction held 6 bases outside the gene matches. The CDR3 loop spans 17 amino acids. Germline CDR1 and CDR2: SGHTA and FQGNSA. In nucleotides, the CDR3 is TGTGCCAGCAGCTTATATGGGCTAGCGGGGGGCACAGATACGCAGTATTTT. Its protein product is CASSLYGLAGGTDTQYF.

The chain employs TRBV29-1 and TRBJ1-1; a weak D match, TRBD1 (5 bases). The CDR3 is made up of 13 amino acids. V lost 7 bases and J lost 10, with 22 bases in between. Germline V gives CDR1 SQVTM, CDR2 ANQGSEA. The CDR3 sequence: CSARTGTSASAFF. CDR3 bases: TGCAGCGCCCGAACCGGGACTTCCGCGTCAGCTTTCTTT. Complete variable domain (other parts from reference TRBV29-1 and TRBJ1-1): SAVISQKPSRDICQRGTSLTIQCQVDSQVTMMFWYRQQPGQSLTLIATANQGSEATYESGFVIDKFPISRPNLTFSTLTVSNMSPEDSSIYLCSARTGTSASAFFGQGTRLTVV.

The V gene is TRBV1, the J gene TRBJ2-3; whether TRBD2, the table's D call, matches the DNA was not checked. TRBV1 corresponds to a pseudogene. The CDR3 runs 16 residues. The CDR3 sequence is CTSSSMLAVICRMQYF. In DNA, the CDR3 is TGCACCAGCAGCAGCATGCTAGCTGTCATATGTCGGATGCAGTATTTT.

The chain links TRBV11-3 to TRBJ2-1; 12 positions match TRBD2. Germline CDR1 is SGHNT and CDR2 is YENEEA. This CDR3 has 16 residues. V shed 6 bases and J 7 bases; nucleotides not matched to a gene: 10. CDR3 bases: TGTGCCAGCAGTCCGACTAGCGGGAGTATGGTAAATGAGCAGTTCTTC. Amino acids: CASSPTSGSMVNEQFF. Looking up the rest from reference TRBV11-3 and TRBJ2-1 gives the full variable domain: EAGVVQSPRYKIIEKKQPVAFWCNPISGHNTLYWYLQNLGQGPELLIRYENEEAVDDSQLPKDRFSAERLKGVDSTLKIQPAELGDSAVYLCASSPTSGSMVNEQFFGPGTRLTVL.

The genes are TRBV5-1 and TRBJ2-3; 7 bases match TRBD1. This CDR3 has 15 amino acids. V gave up 4 bases and J gave up 2 bases; unmatched junction bases: 7. Germline V gene data show CDR1 as SGHRS and CDR2 as YFSETQ. The CDR3 spells CASSPDRADTDTQYF. The CDR3 DNA is TGCGCCAGCAGCCCAGACAGGGCCGACACAGATACGCAGTATTTT.

The V and J genes are TRBV24-1 and TRBJ2-5; 8 bases line up with TRBD1. There are 14 residues in the CDR3. In germline, CDR1 is KGHDR, CDR2 SFDVKD. Losses at the gene ends were 6 bases for V and 2 bases for J; bases not matched to a gene: 4. The CDR3 sequence: CATSLRTGQETQYF. The CDR3 bases are TGTGCCACCAGTCTGCGGACAGGGCAAGAGACCCAGTACTTC.

The CDR3 sequence: CASSPELAGHEQYF. Here the CDR3 DNA reads TGTGCCAGCAGCCCCGAACTAGCGGGGCACGAGCAGTACTTC. J is TRBJ2-7 and V is TRBV7-2; 10 nucleotides align to TRBD2. Looked up from germline, CDR1 is SGHTA and CDR2 is FQGNSA. There are 14 residues in the CDR3. Trimming at V came to 5 bases and at J to 5 bases, leaving 6 bases not matched to a gene.

The genes are TRBV6-5 and TRBJ2-7; D might be TRBD2 (5 bases). Germline loops: CDR1 MNHEY, CDR2 SVGAGI. V lost 6 bases and J 7 bases, leaving 13 bases between the germline ends. The CDR3 runs 12 residues. CDR3 bases: TGTGCCAGCAGCCCGGGATGGCGGGAGCAGTACTTC. Its translation: CASSPGWREQYF.

The chain recombines TRBV24-1 with TRBJ2-2; D might be TRBD2 (7 bases). Trimming left V 6 bases short and J 0 bases short, with 22 bases between. This CDR3 has 19 amino acids. Germline values: CDR1 KGHDR, CDR2 SFDVKD. Here the CDR3 DNA reads TGTGCCACCAGTTTGAGGGGGGGGAGGGCCGATGCGAACACCGGGGAGCTGTTTTTT. Protein product: CATSLRGGRADANTGELFF.

This chain joins TRBV7-8 and TRBJ1-1, with no clear D. The CDR3 consists of 14 residues. The V gene lost 4 bases and the J gene lost 5 bases, with 14 bases spanning the gap. CDR1 and CDR2 (germline): SGHVS, FQNEAQ. CDR3 DNA sequence: TGTGCCAGCAGCTCAGTACCCCAGCGAACTGAAGCTTTCTTT. It codes for CASSSVPQRTEAFF.

This clone was recorded only once. The rearrangement links TRBV9 to TRBJ2-1; D unclear. With 1 base removed from V and 4 bases from J, the gap between germline ends came to 15 bases. The CDR3 sequence is 16 residues long. Germline CDR1 and CDR2: SGDLS and YYNGEE. The CDR3 nucleotides read TGTGCCAGCAGCGTATCGCCAGAAGGAGTTTACAATGAGCAGTTCTTC. Translating gives CASSVSPEGVYNEQFF.

The chain links TRBV9 to TRBJ1-6; D uncertain. Trimming took off 4 bases at V and 6 bases at J, with 8 bases between the two ends. The CDR3 length is 13 residues. The germline V gene encodes CDR1 SGDLS and CDR2 YYNGEE. The CDR3 region is CASSPEINSPLHF. The CDR3 nucleotides are TGTGCCAGCAGCCCAGAAATTAATTCACCCCTCCACTTT.

This clone was seen a single time. The chain joins TRBV6-5 to TRBJ1-1; D unresolved. Trimming took 2 bases from V and 4 from J, leaving 8 bases between them. CDR3 length: 13 amino acids. Germline values: CDR1 MNHEY, CDR2 SVGAGI. CDR3 region: CASSYREFTEAFF. The CDR3, as DNA: TGTGCCAGCAGTTACAGGGAGTTCACTGAAGCTTTCTTT.

The chain employs TRBV12-3 or TRBV12-4 and TRBJ1-1; possibly TRBD1 for D (5 bases). This CDR3 region has 13 residues. V was shortened by 6 bases and J by 6 bases, with 14 bases between the two germline ends. CDR3 region: CASSFVGGSEAFF. In nucleotides, the CDR3 is TGTGCCAGCAGCTTCGTTGGGGGGTCTGAAGCTTTCTTT.